This T cell receptor beta chain was documented in a study of T cells in Graves' hyperthyroidism and ophthalmopathy. Study observations and caveats: The blood repertoire included most of the expanded thyroid clonotypes above 0.001. Ophthalmopathy was told apart from stable hyperthyroidism by a 13 V-J model.

Fresh 10 ml peripheral blood yielded PBMCs. Amplification of TCR beta CDR3 regions was performed using RNA transcripts as template. HTBI primers were employed in a first-round RT-PCR of the TCR CDR3. A single record per CDR3 protein comes from TCRdb applying MiXCR to the multiplex PCR reads. In the table there are roughly 110,000 distinct CDR3 sequences, 15% to 20% of which are singletons. In this sample, this clonotype turned up many times. Its target is unknown. The sequenced sample consisted of blood. The source of this sequence is a woman aged 45-65 years with Graves' hyperthyroidism.

CDR3 region: CASSLQLAGNTDTQYF. The CDR3 DNA sequence: TGTGCCAGCAGTTTACAACTAGCGGGAAACACAGATACGCAGTATTTT. The chain combines TRBV27 with TRBJ2-3; TRBD2 aligns across 10 bases. V trimming: 2 bases; J trimming: 2 bases; junction bases outside the gene matches: 4. CDR3 size: 16 residues. Germline-derived CDR1 and CDR2 are MNHEY and SMNVEV (reference sequence).